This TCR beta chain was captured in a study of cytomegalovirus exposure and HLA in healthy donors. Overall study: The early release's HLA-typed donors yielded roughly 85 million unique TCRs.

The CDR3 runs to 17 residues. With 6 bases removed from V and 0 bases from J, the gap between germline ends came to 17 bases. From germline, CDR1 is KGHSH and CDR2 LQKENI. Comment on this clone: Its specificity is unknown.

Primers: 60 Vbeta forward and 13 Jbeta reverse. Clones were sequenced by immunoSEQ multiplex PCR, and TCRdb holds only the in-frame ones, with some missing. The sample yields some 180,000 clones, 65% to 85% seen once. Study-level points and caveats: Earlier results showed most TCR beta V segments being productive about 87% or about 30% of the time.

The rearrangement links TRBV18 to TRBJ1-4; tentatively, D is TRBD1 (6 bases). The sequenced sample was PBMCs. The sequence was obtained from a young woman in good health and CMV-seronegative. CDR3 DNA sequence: TGTGCCAGCTCCCCCTTGGACAGTCTTGCAACTAATGAAAAACTGTTTTTT. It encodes CASSPLDSLATNEKLFF.